The following is a TCR beta chain sequence with its context. There are 15 residues in the CDR3. CDR1 and CDR2 from the germline V gene are SGHTA and FQGNSA. The ends lost 5 bases at V and 4 bases at J; junction bases unmatched: 9. This record comes from a study of blood T cell repertoires in COVID-19. Study overall: From T cells, B-cell-depleted T cells, or PBMCs came the material, which was cDNA or gDNA.

Profiling relied on immunoSEQ multiplex PCR, and the TCRdb table lists in-frame clones only, not all of them. The sample records 250,000 to 350,000 clones, about 88% being singletons. Sequencing was done on a sample of peripheral blood. The clonotype was recovered from a woman aged 55-69 years with acute or convalescent COVID-19. The chain couples TRBV7-2 to TRBJ1-1; 8 positions match TRBD1. The CDR3 is CASSNNRGSSTEAFF. CDR3 nucleotide sequence: TGTGCCAGCAGCAACAACAGGGGGAGTAGCACTGAAGCTTTCTTT. Full variable domain (missing parts from reference TRBV7-2 and TRBJ1-1): GAGVSQSPSNKVTEKGKDVELRCDPISGHTALYWYRQSLGQGLEFLIYFQGNSAPDKSGLPSDRFSAERTGGSVSTLTIQRTQQEDSAVYLCASSNNRGSSTEAFFGQGTRLTVV.